This paragraph reports one TCR beta chain. The method was immunoSEQ multiplex PCR; TCRdb's version includes in-frame clones alone and lacks a portion of them. The sample shows approximately 120,000 clones, around 84% of them seen only once. Germline V gene lookup returns CDR1 ENHRY and CDR2 SYGVKD. With 0 bases clipped from V and 4 bases from J, the junction kept 3 bases outside the gene matches. CDR3 size: 16 residues. The source of the sample is a study of blood T cell repertoires in COVID-19. For the study at large: In each case, the material was cDNA or gDNA derived from T cells, B-cell-depleted T cells, or PBMCs.

Sequenced material: peripheral blood. J is TRBJ2-3 and V is TRBV10-3; TRBD1 matches 11 bases. The TCR comes from an elderly woman with active or convalescent COVID-19. The CDR3 is CAISESRDRGADTQYF. CDR3 DNA sequence: TGTGCCATCAGTGAGTCGCGGGACAGGGGGGCAGATACGCAGTATTTT.